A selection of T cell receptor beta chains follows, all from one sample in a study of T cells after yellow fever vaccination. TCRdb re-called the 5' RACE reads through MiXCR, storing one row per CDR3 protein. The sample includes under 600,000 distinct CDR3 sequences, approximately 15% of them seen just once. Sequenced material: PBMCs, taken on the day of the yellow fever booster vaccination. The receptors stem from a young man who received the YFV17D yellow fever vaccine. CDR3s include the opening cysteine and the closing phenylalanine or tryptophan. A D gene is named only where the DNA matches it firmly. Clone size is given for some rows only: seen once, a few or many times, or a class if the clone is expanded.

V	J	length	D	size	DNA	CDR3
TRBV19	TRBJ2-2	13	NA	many	TGTGCCAGCCACCGCGACAGGTCCGGGGAGCTGTTTTTT	CASHRDRSGELFF
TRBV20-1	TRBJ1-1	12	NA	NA	TGCAGTGCTAACCCCATGAACACTGAAGCTTTCTTT	CSANPMNTEAFF
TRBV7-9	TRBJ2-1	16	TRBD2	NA	TGTGCCAGCAGCTTAAAGGGCGGGAGTGCCTACAATGAGCAGTTCTTC	CASSLKGGSAYNEQFF
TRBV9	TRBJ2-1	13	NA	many	TGTGCCAGCTCCCCCGGGACCCACAATGAGCAGTTCTTC	CASSPGTHNEQFF
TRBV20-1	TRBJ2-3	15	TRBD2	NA	TGCTGTGCTAGTGACGCGGGAGGTTTCACAGATACGCAGTATTTT	CCASDAGGFTDTQYF
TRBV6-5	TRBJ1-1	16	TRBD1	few	TGTGCCAGCAGTTGGAGTCCCGGGACAGGGAACACTGAAGCTTTCTTT	CASSWSPGTGNTEAFF
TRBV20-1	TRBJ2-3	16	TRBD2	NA	TGCAGTGCCGTGGGACTAGCGGACCTCGGCACAGATACGCAGTATTTT	CSAVGLADLGTDTQYF
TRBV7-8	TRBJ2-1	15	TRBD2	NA	TGTGCCAGCAGCTTAGCGACTAGCGGCCAAGGTGAGCAGTTCTTC	CASSLATSGQGEQFF
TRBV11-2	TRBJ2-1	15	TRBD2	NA	TGTGCCAGCACCTTGGGCGGGGGAACCTACAATGAGCAGTTCTTC	CASTLGGGTYNEQFF
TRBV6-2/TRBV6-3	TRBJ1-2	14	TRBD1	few	TGTGCCAGCAGTCCCGGGACAGTGATCTATGGCTACACCTTC	CASSPGTVIYGYTF
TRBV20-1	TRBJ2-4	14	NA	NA	TGCAGTGCCGGCGACCAGGGGGGAAAAAACATTCAGTACTTC	CSAGDQGGKNIQYF
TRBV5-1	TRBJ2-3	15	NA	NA	TGCGCCAGCAGCCCCGGGATTCTACAGACAGATACGCAGTATTTT	CASSPGILQTDTQYF
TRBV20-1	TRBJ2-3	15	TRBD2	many	TGCAGTGCGGGGACTAGCGGGAGGGGGACAGATACGCAGTATTTT	CSAGTSGRGTDTQYF
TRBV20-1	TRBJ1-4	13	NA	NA	TGCAGTGCCATCGACGGAGCTAATGAAAAACTGTTTTTT	CSAIDGANEKLFF
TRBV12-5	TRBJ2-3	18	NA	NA	TGTGCTAGTGGTTTGGCCTCAAAAGAAATACCGGGATCAGATACGCAGTATTTT	CASGLASKEIPGSDTQYF
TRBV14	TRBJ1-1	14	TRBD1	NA	TGTGCCAGCAGCCCAGCACAGGGGGGCACTGAAGCTTTCTTT	CASSPAQGGTEAFF
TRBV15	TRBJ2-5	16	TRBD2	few	TGTGCCACCAGCAGAGGAGTAAGCGGGGCCCCGGAGACCCAGTACTTC	CATSRGVSGAPETQYF
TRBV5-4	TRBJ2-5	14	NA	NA	TGTGCCAGCAGCTTGGAGGCTAGCTCTGAGACCCAGTACTTC	CASSLEASSETQYF
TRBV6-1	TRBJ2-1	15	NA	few	TGTGCCAGCAGAAGGGAAGGGAGAAGCGGAGGAGAGCAGTTCTTC	CASRREGRSGGEQFF
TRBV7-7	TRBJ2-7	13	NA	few	TGTGCCAGCAGCGCCGGACAGAACTACGAGCAGTACTTC	CASSAGQNYEQYF
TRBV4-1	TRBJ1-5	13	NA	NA	TGCGCCAGCAGCCAAGATTGGGGTCAGCCCCAGCATTTT	CASSQDWGQPQHF
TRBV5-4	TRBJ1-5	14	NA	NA	TGTGCCAGCAGCAAAGGGACATCTAATCAGCCCCAGCATTTT	CASSKGTSNQPQHF
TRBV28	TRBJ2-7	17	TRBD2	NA	TGTGCCAGCAGTTTAGAGGGACTAGGTATGCCTGGGCACGAGCAGTACTTC	CASSLEGLGMPGHEQYF
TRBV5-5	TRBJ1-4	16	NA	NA	TGTGCCAGCAGCCGGGGCATGGGGACCGGCGCTGAAAAGCTGTTTTTT	CASSRGMGTGAEKLFF
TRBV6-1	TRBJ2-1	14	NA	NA	TGTGCCAGCAATAGGGGGGCGCTTTACAATGAGCAGTTCTTC	CASNRGALYNEQFF
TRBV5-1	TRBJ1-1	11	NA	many	TGCGCCAGCAGCACGGGACCACTGGCTTTCTTT	CASSTGPLAFF
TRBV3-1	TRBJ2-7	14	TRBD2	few	TGTGCCAGCGGGGGGACTAGCCGAACCTACGAGCAGTACTTC	CASGGTSRTYEQYF
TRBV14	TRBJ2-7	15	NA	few	TGTGCCAGCAGCCCGCCGACAGCGGACTCCTACGAGCAGTACTTC	CASSPPTADSYEQYF
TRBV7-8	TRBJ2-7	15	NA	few	TGTGCCAGCAGCTTATCTACGACGGGACATTACGAGCAGTACTTC	CASSLSTTGHYEQYF
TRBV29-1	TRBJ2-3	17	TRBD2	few	TGCAGCGTTGAAGCCGAAAGCGGGATCATTCGTCCAGATACGCAGTATTTT	CSVEAESGIIRPDTQYF
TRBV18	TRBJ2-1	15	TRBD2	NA	TGTGCCAGCTCACCAAGGGAGGGTGCGGGCAATGAGCAGTTCTTC	CASSPREGAGNEQFF
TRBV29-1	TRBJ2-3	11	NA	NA	TGCAGCGTGGAAATCTTAGATACGCAGTATTTT	CSVEILDTQYF
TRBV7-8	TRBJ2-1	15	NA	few	TGTGCCAGCAGCAGACAGGCGGTTTCCCACAATGAGCAGTTCTTC	CASSRQAVSHNEQFF
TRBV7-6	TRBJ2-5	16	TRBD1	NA	TGTGCCAGCAGCCCAGGGACAGCCGTACAACAAGAGACCCAGTACTTC	CASSPGTAVQQETQYF
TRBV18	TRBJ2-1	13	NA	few	TGTGCCAGCTCACCGGCCGATAACAATGAGCAGTTCTTC	CASSPADNNEQFF
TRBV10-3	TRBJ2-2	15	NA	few	TGTGCCATCAGTGAGGCAGGGACGAGGACCGGGGAGCTGTTTTTT	CAISEAGTRTGELFF
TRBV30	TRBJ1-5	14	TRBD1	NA	TGTGCCGGTGGGGGGACAGGGGGAAATCAGCCCCAGCATTTT	CAGGGTGGNQPQHF
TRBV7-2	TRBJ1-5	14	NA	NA	TGTGCCAGCAGCTTAGGGCAGGGAAGAAAGCCCCAGCATTTT	CASSLGQGRKPQHF
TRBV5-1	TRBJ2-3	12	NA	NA	TGCGCCAGCAGCTACACATTGGATACGCAGTATTTT	CASSYTLDTQYF
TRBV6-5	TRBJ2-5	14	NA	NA	TGTGCCAGCAGTCACCAGGGTCGGTCAGGAACCCAGTACTTC	CASSHQGRSGTQYF
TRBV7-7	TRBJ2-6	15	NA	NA	TGTGCCAGCAGAAAGGACAGCACTGGGGCCAACGTCCTGACTTTC	CASRKDSTGANVLTF
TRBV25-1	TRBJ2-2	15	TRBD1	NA	TGTGCCAGCAGTGGGGGACAGGGGAGGACCGGGGAGCTGTTTTTT	CASSGGQGRTGELFF
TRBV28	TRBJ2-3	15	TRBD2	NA	TGTGCCAGCAGTTTAGGGGGAGCGGGAGCATATACGCAGTATTTT	CASSLGGAGAYTQYF
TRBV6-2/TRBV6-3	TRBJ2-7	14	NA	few	TGTGCCAGCAGTTACTGGACAGCCAACTACGAGCAGTACTTC	CASSYWTANYEQYF
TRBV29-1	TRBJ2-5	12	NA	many	TGCAGCGTCCTTTCCGGGGGCGAGACCCAGTACTTC	CSVLSGGETQYF
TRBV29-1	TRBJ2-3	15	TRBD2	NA	TGCAGCGTTGAGGGGAGGGGTGCTAGCACAGATACGCAGTATTTT	CSVEGRGASTDTQYF
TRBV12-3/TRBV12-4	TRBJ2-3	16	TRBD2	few	TGTGCCAGCAGTTTCCCCAGAGCGGGGGACACAGATACGCAGTATTTT	CASSFPRAGDTDTQYF